This T cell receptor beta chain came from a study of blood T cells in healthy people across ages. At least 6 million PBMCs were isolated per sample. For the second PCR, which ran for roughly 7 to 11 cycles, a sample-barcoded 5' primer and a J-beta primer mix were used. TCRdb re-called the 5' RACE reads through MiXCR, storing one row per CDR3 protein. Found here are roughly 550,000 distinct CDR3 sequences, around 24% of them singletons; the top ten hold around 10%. The CDR3 runs to 17 residues. The germline V gene encodes CDR1 ENHRY and CDR2 SYGVKD. As concerns this clonotype: Its antigen remains unknown. Relative to the germline gene, one junction end is altered; a read error may explain this.

Study-wide findings and caveats: Older individuals had lower TCR beta diversity per million T cells (the decline was roughly linear). The study could not conclusively compare naive and antigen-experienced cells, given its unsorted PBMCs.

Separately, the same data were catalogued under a study of T cells of mothers and their children. That publication notes: Samples came from a few healthy Caucasian mothers and their six children.

Specimen: blood. The TCR originated in a boy between 10 and 17 years old in good health. This chain uses TRBV10-3 with TRBJ2-1; no reliable D call. Here the CDR3 reads CAISRVRLMGSYNGQFF. The CDR3 nucleotides are TGTGCCATCAGTCGGGTGAGACTTATGGGCTCCTACAATGGGCAGTTCTTC.